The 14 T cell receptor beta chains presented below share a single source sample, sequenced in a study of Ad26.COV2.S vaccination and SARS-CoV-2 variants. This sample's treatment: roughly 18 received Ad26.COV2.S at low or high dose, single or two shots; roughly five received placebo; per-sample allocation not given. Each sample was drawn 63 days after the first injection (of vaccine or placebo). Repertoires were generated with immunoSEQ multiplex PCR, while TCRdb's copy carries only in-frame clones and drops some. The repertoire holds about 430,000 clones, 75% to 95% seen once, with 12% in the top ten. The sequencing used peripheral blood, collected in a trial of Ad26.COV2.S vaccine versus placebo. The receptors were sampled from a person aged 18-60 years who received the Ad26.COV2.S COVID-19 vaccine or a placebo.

Here the CDR3 DNA reads TGTGCCAGCAGCCGTTCGGATACGCAGTATTTT. It yields the protein CASSRSDTQYF. The rearrangement joins TRBV6-2 or TRBV6-3 to TRBJ2-3; unclear D gene. CDR3 length: 11 residues. Germline V gene sequence: CDR1 MNHEY, CDR2 SVGEGT. Trimming shortened V by 6 bases and J by 6 bases, and 7 bases separated the two germline ends.

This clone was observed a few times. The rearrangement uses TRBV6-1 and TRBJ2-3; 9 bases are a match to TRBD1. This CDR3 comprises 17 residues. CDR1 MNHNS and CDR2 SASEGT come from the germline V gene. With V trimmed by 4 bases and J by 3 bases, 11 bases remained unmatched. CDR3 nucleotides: TGTGCCAGCAGTGGACGGGATCGGACAGGGGAGACAGATACGCAGTATTTT. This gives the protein CASSGRDRTGETDTQYF.

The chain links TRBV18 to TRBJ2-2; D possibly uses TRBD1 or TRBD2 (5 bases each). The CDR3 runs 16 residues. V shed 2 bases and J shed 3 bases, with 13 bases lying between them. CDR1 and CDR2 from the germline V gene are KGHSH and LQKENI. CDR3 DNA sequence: TGTGCCAGCTCACCAGGGGGTAACCGCGACACCGGGGAGCTGTTTTTT. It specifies CASSPGGNRDTGELFF.

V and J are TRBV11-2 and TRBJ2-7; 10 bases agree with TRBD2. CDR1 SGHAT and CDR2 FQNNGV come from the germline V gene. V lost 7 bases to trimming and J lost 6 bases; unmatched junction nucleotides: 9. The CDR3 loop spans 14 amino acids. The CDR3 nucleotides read TGTGCCAGCACCCCGGAGACTAGCGGGCTCGAGCAGTACTTC. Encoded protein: CASTPETSGLEQYF.

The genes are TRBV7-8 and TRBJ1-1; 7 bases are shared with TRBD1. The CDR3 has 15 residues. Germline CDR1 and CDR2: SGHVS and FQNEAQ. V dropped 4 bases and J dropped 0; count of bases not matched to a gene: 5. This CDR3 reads CASSSETGLNTEAFF. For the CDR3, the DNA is TGTGCCAGCAGCTCCGAGACAGGGCTGAACACTGAAGCTTTCTTT.

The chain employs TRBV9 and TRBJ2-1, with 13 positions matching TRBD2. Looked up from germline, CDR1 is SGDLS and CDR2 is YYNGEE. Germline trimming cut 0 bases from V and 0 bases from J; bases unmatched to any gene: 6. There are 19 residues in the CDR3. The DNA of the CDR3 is TGTGCCAGCAGCGTAGCGGGACTAGCGGGACAAAGCTCCTACAATGAGCAGTTCTTC. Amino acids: CASSVAGLAGQSSYNEQFF.

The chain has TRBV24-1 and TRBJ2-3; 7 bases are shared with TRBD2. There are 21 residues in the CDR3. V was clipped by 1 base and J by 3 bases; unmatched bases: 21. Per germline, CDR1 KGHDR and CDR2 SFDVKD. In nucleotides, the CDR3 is TGTGCCACCAGTGATTTTCCACTTAATCGCTCTAGCGGCAGAGCGACAGATACGCAGTATTTT. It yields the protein CATSDFPLNRSSGRATDTQYF.

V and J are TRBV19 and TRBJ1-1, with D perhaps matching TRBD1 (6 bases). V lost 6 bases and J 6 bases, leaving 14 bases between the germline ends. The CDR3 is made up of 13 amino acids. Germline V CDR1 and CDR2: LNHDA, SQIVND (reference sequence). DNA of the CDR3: TGTGCCAGTAGGGACGACGAGGGGGCTGAAGCTTTCTTT. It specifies CASRDDEGAEAFF. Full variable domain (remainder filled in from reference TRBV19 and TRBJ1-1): DGGITQSPKYLFRKEGQNVTLSCEQNLNHDAMYWYRQDPGQGLRLIYYSQIVNDFQKGDIAEGYSVSREKKESFPLTVTSAQKNPTAFYLCASRDDEGAEAFFGQGTRLTVV.

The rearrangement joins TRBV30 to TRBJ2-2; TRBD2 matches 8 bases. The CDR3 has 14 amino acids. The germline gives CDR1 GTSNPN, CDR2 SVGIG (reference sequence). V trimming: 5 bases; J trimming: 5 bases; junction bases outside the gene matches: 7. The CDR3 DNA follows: TGTGCCTGGGAGACTAGCGCATCAACCGGGGAGCTGTTTTTT. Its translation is CAWETSASTGELFF.

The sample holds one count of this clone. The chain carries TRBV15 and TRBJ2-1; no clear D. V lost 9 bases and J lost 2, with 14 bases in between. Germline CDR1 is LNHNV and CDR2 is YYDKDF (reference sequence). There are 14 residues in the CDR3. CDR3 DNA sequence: TGTGCCACACGGACCGGTAAACCCTACAATGAGCAGTTCTTC. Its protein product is CATRTGKPYNEQFF.

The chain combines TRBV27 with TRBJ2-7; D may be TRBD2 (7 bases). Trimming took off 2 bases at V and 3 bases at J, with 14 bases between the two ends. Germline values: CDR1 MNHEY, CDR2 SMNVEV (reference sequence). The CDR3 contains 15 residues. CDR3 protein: CASSLNGGQNYEQYF. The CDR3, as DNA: TGTGCCAGCAGTTTAAACGGGGGGCAGAACTACGAGCAGTACTTC.

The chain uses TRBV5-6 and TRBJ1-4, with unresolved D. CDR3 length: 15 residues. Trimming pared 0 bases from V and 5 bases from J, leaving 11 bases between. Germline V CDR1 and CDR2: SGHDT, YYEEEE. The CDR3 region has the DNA TGTGCCAGCAGCTTGGTGGAACAGTACAATGAAAAACTGTTTTTT. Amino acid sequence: CASSLVEQYNEKLFF.

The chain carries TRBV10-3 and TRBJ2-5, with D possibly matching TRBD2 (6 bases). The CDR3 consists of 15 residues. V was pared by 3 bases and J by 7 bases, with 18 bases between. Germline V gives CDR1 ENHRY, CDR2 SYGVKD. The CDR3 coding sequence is TGTGCCATCAGTGACCCCGGGACTCCCGGTTGGACCCAGTACTTC. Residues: CAISDPGTPGWTQYF.

CDR3 nucleotides: TGTGCCAGCAGGGGACTCGGGGAGCTGTTTTTT. It codes for CASRGLGELFF. The chain employs TRBV2 and TRBJ2-2; D might be TRBD2 (6 bases). The CDR3 runs 11 residues. V lost 6 bases and J 7 bases, leaving 6 bases between the germline ends. The germline V gene encodes CDR1 SNHLY and CDR2 FYNNEI.